This T cell receptor (beta chain) was sequenced in a study of radiotherapy plus CTLA-4 blockade in lung cancer. On the study more broadly: Across the patients, objective responses occurred in 18%, and disease control in approximately 30%. The study, taken as a whole, reports: Subsequent to radiotherapy plus ipilimumab, tumor-derived TCR clones underwent expansion in blood.

Concerning this clone: The antigen remains unidentified.

Focal radiation and CTLA-4 blockade (ipilimumab) were tested in chemo-refractory metastatic non-small-cell lung cancer patients. Method: immunoSEQ multiplex PCR; TCRdb's copy keeps in-frame clones and lacks some. The sample has 81,000 or so clones, around 83% seen once. The germline CDR1 and CDR2 sequences are LNHDA and SQIVND (reference sequence). The trim removed 4 bases at V and 6 bases at J, leaving 5 bases unmatched. CDR3 length equals 14 residues. The sample here was peripheral blood, taken from a patient treated with radiotherapy plus ipilimumab. This receptor was obtained from a human donor with non-small cell lung cancer that progressed on radiotherapy plus ipilimumab. The gene calls are TRBV19 and TRBJ1-5, with 8 positions matching TRBD1. CDR3 sequence reads: CASSRGQGAQPQHF. The CDR3 coding sequence is TGTGCCAGTAGTAGAGGACAGGGCGCTCAGCCCCAGCATTTT. Full variable domain (outside the CDR3, taken from reference TRBV19 and TRBJ1-5): DGGITQSPKYLFRKEGQNVTLSCEQNLNHDAMYWYRQDPGQGLRLIYYSQIVNDFQKGDIAEGYSVSREKKESFPLTVTSAQKNPTAFYLCASSRGQGAQPQHFGDGTRLSIL.